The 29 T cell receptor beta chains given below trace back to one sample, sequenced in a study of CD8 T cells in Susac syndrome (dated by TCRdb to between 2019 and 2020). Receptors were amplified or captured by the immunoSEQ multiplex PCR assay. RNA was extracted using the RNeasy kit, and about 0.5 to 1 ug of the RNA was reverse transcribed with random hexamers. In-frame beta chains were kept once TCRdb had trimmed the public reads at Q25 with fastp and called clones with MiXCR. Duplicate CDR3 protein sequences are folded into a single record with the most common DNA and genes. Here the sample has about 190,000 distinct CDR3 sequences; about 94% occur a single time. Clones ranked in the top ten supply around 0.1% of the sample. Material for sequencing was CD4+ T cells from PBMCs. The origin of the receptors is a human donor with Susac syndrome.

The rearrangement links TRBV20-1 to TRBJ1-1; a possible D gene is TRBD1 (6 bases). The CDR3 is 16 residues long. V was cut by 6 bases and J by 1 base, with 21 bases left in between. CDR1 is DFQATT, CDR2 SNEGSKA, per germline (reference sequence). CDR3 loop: CSAPSPGAVRNTEAFF. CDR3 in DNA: TGCAGTGCGCCATCCCCAGGGGCAGTGAGGAACACTGAAGCTTTCTTT.

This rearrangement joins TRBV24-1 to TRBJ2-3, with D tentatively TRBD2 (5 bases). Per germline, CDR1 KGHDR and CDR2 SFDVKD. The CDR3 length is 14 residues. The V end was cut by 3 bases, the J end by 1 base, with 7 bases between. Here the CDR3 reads CATSDPRGTDTQYF. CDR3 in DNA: TGTGCCACCAGTGATCCGAGGGGCACAGATACGCAGTATTTT.

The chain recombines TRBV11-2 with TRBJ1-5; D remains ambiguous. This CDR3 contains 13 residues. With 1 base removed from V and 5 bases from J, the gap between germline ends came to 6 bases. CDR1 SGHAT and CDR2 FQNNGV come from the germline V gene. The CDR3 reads CASSLGRYQPQHF. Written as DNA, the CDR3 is TGTGCCAGCAGCTTAGGGCGGTATCAGCCCCAGCATTTT. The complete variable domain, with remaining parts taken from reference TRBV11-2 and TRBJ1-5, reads EAGVAQSPRYKIIEKRQSVAFWCNPISGHATLYWYQQILGQGPKLLIQFQNNGVVDDSQLPKDRFSAERLKGVDSTLKIQPAKLEDSAVYLCASSLGRYQPQHFGDGTRLSIL.

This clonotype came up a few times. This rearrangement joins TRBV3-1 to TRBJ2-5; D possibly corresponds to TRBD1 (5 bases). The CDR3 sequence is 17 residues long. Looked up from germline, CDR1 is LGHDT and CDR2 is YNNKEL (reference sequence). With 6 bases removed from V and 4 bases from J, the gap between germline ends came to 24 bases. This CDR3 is CASSPQVLDIGRETQYF. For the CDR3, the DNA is TGTGCCAGCAGTCCGCAGGTGTTGGACATCGGCCGAGAGACCCAGTACTTC.

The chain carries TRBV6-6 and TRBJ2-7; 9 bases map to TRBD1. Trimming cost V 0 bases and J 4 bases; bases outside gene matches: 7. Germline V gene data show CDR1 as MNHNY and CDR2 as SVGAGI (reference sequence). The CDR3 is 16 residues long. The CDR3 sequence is CASSYSLTGGWYEQYF. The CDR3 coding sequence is TGTGCCAGCAGTTACTCGCTCACAGGGGGCTGGTACGAGCAGTACTTC.

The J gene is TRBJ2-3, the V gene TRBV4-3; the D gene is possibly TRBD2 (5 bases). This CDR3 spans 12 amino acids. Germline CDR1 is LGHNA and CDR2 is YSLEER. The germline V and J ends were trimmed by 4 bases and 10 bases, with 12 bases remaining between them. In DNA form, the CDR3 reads TGCGCCAGCAGCCGAGGGTCTAGAGCGCAGTATTTT. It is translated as CASSRGSRAQYF.

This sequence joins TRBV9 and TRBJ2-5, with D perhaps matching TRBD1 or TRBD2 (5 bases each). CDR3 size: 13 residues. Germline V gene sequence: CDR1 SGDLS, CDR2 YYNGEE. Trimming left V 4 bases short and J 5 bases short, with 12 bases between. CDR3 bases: TGTGCCAGCAGCCGAGAGGGGTTGGAGACCCAGTACTTC. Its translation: CASSREGLETQYF. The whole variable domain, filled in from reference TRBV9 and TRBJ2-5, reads DSGVTQTPKHLITATGQRVTLRCSPRSGDLSVYWYQQSLDQGLQFLIQYYNGEERAKGNILERFSAQQFPDLHSELNLSSLELGDSALYFCASSREGLETQYFGPGTRLLVL.

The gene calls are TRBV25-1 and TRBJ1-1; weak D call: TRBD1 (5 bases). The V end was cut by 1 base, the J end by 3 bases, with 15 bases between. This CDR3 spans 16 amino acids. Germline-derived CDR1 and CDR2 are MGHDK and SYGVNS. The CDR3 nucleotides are TGTGCCAGCAGTGAATCAGCTAAGGGGCGGGACACTGAAGCTTTCTTT. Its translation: CASSESAKGRDTEAFF.

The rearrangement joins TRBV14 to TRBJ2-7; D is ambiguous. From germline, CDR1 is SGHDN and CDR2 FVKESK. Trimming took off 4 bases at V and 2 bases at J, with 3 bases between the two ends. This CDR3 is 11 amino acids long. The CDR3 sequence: CASSRTYEQYF. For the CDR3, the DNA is TGTGCCAGCAGCCGAACCTACGAGCAGTACTTC.

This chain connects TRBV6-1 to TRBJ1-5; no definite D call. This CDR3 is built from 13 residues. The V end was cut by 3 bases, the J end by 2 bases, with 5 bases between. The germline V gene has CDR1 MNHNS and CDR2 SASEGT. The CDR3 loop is CASSELGNQPQHF. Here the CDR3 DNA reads TGTGCCAGCAGTGAGCTGGGCAATCAGCCCCAGCATTTT.

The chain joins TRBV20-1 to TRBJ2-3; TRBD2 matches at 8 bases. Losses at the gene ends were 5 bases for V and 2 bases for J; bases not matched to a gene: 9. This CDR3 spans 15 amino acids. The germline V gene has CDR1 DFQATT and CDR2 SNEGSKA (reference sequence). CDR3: CSAGAGGPNTDTQYF. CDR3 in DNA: TGCAGTGCTGGGGCGGGGGGACCCAACACAGATACGCAGTATTTT.

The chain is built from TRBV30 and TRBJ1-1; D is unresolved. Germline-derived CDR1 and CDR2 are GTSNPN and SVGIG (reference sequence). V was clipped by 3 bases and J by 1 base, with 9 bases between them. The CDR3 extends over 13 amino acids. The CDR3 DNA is TGTGCCTGGAGAGATGAGAAGAACACTGAAGCTTTCTTT. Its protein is CAWRDEKNTEAFF.

The CDR3 DNA is TGTGCCAGCAGCCTGACTAGCGGGGATACCTACGAGCAGTACTTC. The encoded protein is CASSLTSGDTYEQYF. The chain carries TRBV6-5 and TRBJ2-7; 11 nucleotides agree with TRBD2. The CDR3 runs 15 residues. J gave up 2 bases and V 6 bases, and 6 bases lay outside the gene matches. Germline V gene lookup returns CDR1 MNHEY and CDR2 SVGAGI.

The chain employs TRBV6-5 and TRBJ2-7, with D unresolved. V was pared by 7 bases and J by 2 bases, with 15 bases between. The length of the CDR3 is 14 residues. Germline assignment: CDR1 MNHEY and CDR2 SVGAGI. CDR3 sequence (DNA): TGTGCCAGCAAAAGTCTATCGCCAGCCTACGAGCAGTACTTC. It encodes CASKSLSPAYEQYF.

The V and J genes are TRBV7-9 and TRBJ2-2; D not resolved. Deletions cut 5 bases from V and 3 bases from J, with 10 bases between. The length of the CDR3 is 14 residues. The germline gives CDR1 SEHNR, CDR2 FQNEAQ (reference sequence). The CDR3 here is CASSEGVYTGELFF. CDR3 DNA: TGTGCCAGCAGCGAAGGAGTTTACACCGGGGAGCTGTTTTTT. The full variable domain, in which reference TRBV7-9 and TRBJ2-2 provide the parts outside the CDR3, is DTGVSQNPRHKITKRGQNVTFRCDPISEHNRLYWYRQTLGQGPEFLTYFQNEAQLEKSRLLSDRFSAERPKGSFSTLEIQRTEQGDSAMYLCASSEGVYTGELFFGEGSRLTVL.

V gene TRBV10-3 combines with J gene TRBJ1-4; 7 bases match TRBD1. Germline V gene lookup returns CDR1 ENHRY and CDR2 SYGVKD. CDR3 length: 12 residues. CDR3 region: CASGGEDEKLFF. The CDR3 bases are TGTGCATCAGGGGGGGAGGATGAAAAACTGTTTTTT.

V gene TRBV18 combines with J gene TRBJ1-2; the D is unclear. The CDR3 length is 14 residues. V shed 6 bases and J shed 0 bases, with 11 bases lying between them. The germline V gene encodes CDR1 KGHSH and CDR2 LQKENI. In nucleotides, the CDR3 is TGTGCCAGCTCCACGGATGCGACTAACTATGGCTACACCTTC. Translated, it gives CASSTDATNYGYTF.

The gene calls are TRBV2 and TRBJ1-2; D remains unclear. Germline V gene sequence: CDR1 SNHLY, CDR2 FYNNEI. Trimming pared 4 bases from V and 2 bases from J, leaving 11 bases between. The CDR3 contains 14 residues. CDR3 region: CASSARAGNYGYTF. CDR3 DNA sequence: TGTGCCAGCAGTGCCCGTGCGGGGAACTATGGCTACACCTTC. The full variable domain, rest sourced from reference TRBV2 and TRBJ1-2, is EPEVTQTPSHQVTQMGQEVILRCVPISNHLYFYWYRQILGQKVEFLVSFYNNEISEKSEIFDDQFSVERPDGSNFTLKIRSTKLEDSAMYFCASSARAGNYGYTFGSGTRLTVV.

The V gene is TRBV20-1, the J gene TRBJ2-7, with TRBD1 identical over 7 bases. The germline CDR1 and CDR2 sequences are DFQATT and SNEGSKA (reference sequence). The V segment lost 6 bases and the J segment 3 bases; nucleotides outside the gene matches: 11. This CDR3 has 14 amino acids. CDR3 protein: CSAPSGTEIYEQYF. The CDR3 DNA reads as TGCAGTGCACCATCCGGGACAGAGATCTACGAGCAGTACTTC.

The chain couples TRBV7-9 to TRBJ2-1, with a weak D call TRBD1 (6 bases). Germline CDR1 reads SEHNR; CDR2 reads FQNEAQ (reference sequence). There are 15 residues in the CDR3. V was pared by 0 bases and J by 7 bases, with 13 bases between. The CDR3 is CASSLAGAPNNEQFF. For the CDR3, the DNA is TGTGCCAGCAGCTTAGCGGGGGCCCCTAATAATGAGCAGTTCTTC.

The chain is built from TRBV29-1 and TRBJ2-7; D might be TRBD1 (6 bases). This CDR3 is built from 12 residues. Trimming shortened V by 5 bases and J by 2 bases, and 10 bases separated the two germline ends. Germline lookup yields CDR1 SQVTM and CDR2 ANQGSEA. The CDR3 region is CSVNRDAYEQYF. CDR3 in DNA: TGCAGCGTTAACAGGGACGCCTACGAGCAGTACTTC.

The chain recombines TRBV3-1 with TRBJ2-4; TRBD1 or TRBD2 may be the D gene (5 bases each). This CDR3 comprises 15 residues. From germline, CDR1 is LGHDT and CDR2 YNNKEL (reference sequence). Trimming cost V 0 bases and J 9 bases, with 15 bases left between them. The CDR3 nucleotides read TGTGCCAGCAGCCAAGATTCTAGTGGGACCTCCATTCAGTACTTC. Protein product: CASSQDSSGTSIQYF.

CDR3 region: CASSQDPRPATSYEQYF. The CDR3 DNA reads TGCGCCAGCAGCCAAGATCCCCGTCCGGCGACCTCCTACGAGCAGTACTTC. The genes are TRBV4-3 and TRBJ2-7; no definite D call. V lost 0 bases to trimming and J lost 0 bases, with 15 bases between them. The CDR3 runs 17 residues. Germline CDR1 is LGHNA and CDR2 is YSLEER.

CDR3 protein: CASSFAGRRYSTDTQYF. The CDR3 nucleotides read TGTGCCAGCAGCTTTGCCGGACGGAGATATAGCACAGATACGCAGTATTTT. The genes are TRBV7-3 and TRBJ2-3; D not certain. The germline V and J ends were trimmed by 3 bases and 0 bases, with 16 bases remaining between them. The V gene's germline CDR1 is SGHTA and CDR2 FQGTGA. The CDR3 spans 17 residues.

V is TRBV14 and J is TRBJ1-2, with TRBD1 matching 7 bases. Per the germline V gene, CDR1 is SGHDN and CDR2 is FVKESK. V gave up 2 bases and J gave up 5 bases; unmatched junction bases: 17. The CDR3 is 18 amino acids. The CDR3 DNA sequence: TGTGCCAGCAGCCAAAAGACGACAGGGAAGGTCTCGCGGTATGGCTACACCTTC. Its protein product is CASSQKTTGKVSRYGYTF.

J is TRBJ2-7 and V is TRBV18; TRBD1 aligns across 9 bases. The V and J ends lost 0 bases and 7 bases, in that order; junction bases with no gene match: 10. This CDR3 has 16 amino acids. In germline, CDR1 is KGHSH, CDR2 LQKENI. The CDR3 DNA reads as TGTGCCAGCTCACCACCCAATGGGACAGGGTCCAAAGAGCAGTACTTC. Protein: CASSPPNGTGSKEQYF.

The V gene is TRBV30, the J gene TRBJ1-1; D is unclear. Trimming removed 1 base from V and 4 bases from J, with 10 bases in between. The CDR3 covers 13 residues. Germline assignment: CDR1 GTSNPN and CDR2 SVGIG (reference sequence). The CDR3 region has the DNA TGTGCCTGGAGTGGAAGTGAGATCACTGAAGCTTTCTTT. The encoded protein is CAWSGSEITEAFF.

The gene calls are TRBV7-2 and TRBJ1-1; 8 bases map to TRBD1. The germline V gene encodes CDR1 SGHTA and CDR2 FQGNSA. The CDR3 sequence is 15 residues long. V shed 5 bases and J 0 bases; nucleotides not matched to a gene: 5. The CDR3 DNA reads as TGTGCCAGCAGCGGACGACAGGGGATGAACACTGAAGCTTTCTTT. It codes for CASSGRQGMNTEAFF.

CDR3 DNA sequence: TGTGCCTGGAGTGGTGGGGGAGATACGCAGTATTTT. Its protein product is CAWSGGGDTQYF. V is TRBV30 and J is TRBJ2-3; perhaps D is TRBD1 or TRBD2 (5 bases each). The germline CDR1 and CDR2 sequences are GTSNPN and SVGIG (reference sequence). The CDR3 is 12 amino acids. Trimming shortened V by 1 base and J by 5 bases, and 7 bases separated the two germline ends.